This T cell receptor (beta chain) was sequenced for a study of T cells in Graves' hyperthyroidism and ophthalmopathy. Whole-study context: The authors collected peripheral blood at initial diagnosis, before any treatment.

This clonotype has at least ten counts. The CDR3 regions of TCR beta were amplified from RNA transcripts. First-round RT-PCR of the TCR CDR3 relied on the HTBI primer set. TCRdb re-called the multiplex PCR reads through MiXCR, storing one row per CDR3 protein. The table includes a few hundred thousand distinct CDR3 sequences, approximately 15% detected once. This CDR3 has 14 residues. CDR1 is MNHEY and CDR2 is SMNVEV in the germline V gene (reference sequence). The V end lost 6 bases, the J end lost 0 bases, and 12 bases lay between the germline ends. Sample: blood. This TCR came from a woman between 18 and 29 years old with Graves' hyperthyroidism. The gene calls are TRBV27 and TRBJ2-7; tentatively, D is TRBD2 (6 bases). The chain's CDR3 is CASSLAESSYEQYF. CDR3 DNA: TGTGCCAGCAGCTTAGCGGAAAGCTCCTACGAGCAGTACTTC.